Listed below are T cell receptor beta chains from one sample, sequenced in a study of early T cells in non-severe SARS-CoV-2 infection. MiXCR, run by TCRdb on the 5' RACE reads, gives a single entry per CDR3 protein. The table has around 78,000 distinct CDR3 sequences, more than 12% seen once; the top ten hold roughly 3%. Sequences were obtained from whole blood. All receptors derive from an adult who was a healthcare worker with PCR-confirmed SARS-CoV-2 infection or an uninfected control (not recorded which). Both conserved end residues are part of each CDR3. Fields, in order: J gene, V gene, clone size, D gene, CDR3 protein, CDR3 DNA. A D gene is named only where the DNA matches it firmly. The size of a clone is reported for some rows only, either as once, few or many, or as a class for expanded clones.

j_call: TRBJ2-1; v_call: TRBV29-1; clone_size: few; d_call: TRBD2; cdr3_aa: CSVEEPSGGTIYEQFF; cdr3_nt: TGCAGCGTTGAAGAGCCTAGCGGGGGGACTATCTATGAGCAGTTCTTC
j_call: TRBJ2-4; v_call: TRBV7-8; clone_size: many; d_call: .; cdr3_aa: CASSLGETGSNIQYF; cdr3_nt: TGTGCCAGCAGCTTAGGAGAAACAGGATCAAACATTCAGTACTTC
j_call: TRBJ2-3; v_call: TRBV11-2; clone_size: .; d_call: TRBD2; cdr3_aa: CASSLKRGGSTDTQYF; cdr3_nt: TGTGCCAGCAGCTTAAAGCGGGGGGGATCCACAGATACGCAGTATTTT
j_call: TRBJ1-5; v_call: TRBV19; clone_size: few; d_call: .; cdr3_aa: CASSRVNQPQHF; cdr3_nt: TGTGCCAGTAGTAGAGTGAATCAGCCCCAGCATTTT
j_call: TRBJ2-3; v_call: TRBV20-1; clone_size: few; d_call: TRBD2; cdr3_aa: CSASPTGREWGPDTQYF; cdr3_nt: TGCAGTGCTAGCCCGACGGGGCGGGAGTGGGGCCCAGATACGCAGTATTTT
j_call: TRBJ2-7; v_call: TRBV18; clone_size: few; d_call: .; cdr3_aa: CASSPPEQGYEQYF; cdr3_nt: TGTGCCAGCTCACCCCCTGAACAGGGATACGAGCAGTACTTC
j_call: TRBJ2-1; v_call: TRBV7-9; clone_size: few; d_call: .; cdr3_aa: CASSLVGRGADNEQFF; cdr3_nt: TGTGCCAGCAGCTTAGTTGGTCGAGGGGCCGACAATGAGCAGTTCTTC
j_call: TRBJ2-7; v_call: TRBV18; clone_size: few; d_call: .; cdr3_aa: CASSPPGHYEQYF; cdr3_nt: TGTGCCAGCTCACCACCGGGACATTACGAGCAGTACTTC
j_call: TRBJ2-7; v_call: TRBV5-5; clone_size: many; d_call: TRBD2; cdr3_aa: CASSYNLPGLATREQYF; cdr3_nt: TGTGCCAGCAGCTACAACCTCCCGGGACTAGCCACTCGGGAGCAGTACTTC
j_call: TRBJ2-3; v_call: TRBV12-3/TRBV12-4; clone_size: .; d_call: TRBD1; cdr3_aa: CASSSGGRQGPLRTDTQYF; cdr3_nt: TGTGCCAGCAGTAGCGGCGGGCGACAGGGACCGCTTCGCACAGATACGCAGTATTTT
j_call: TRBJ1-3; v_call: TRBV29-1; clone_size: .; d_call: .; cdr3_aa: CSVYQAHGNTIYF; cdr3_nt: TGCAGCGTCTATCAAGCACATGGAAACACCATATATTTT
j_call: TRBJ2-3; v_call: TRBV9; clone_size: .; d_call: .; cdr3_aa: CASSVDVGGGPTTQYF; cdr3_nt: TGTGCCAGCAGCGTAGATGTCGGTGGGGGGCCAACCACGCAGTATTTT
j_call: TRBJ2-2; v_call: TRBV3-1; clone_size: many; d_call: TRBD2; cdr3_aa: CASSQERLAGTGELFF; cdr3_nt: TGTGCCAGCAGCCAAGAACGCCTAGCGGGCACCGGGGAGCTGTTTTTT
j_call: TRBJ2-1; v_call: TRBV27; clone_size: few; d_call: TRBD2; cdr3_aa: CASSSSGSSYNEQFF; cdr3_nt: TGTGCCAGCAGTTCTAGCGGGAGCTCCTACAATGAGCAGTTCTTC
j_call: TRBJ1-2; v_call: TRBV14; clone_size: many; d_call: .; cdr3_aa: CASSQRGTDYGYTF; cdr3_nt: TGTGCCAGCAGCCAACGAGGGACGGACTATGGCTACACCTTC
j_call: TRBJ2-7; v_call: TRBV27; clone_size: few; d_call: TRBD2; cdr3_aa: CASSLPTSGSGEQYF; cdr3_nt: TGTGCCAGCAGTTTACCGACTAGCGGGTCTGGGGAGCAGTACTTC
j_call: TRBJ2-7; v_call: TRBV5-6; clone_size: .; d_call: TRBD1; cdr3_aa: CASSSTGLGQDLRGQYF; cdr3_nt: TGTGCCAGCAGCTCCACCGGTTTGGGACAGGACCTTCGTGGGCAGTACTTC
j_call: TRBJ2-7; v_call: TRBV7-7; clone_size: many; d_call: .; cdr3_aa: CASSSQSPGTGAEQYF; cdr3_nt: TGTGCTAGCAGCTCCCAGAGTCCCGGGACGGGGGCCGAGCAGTACTTC
j_call: TRBJ2-5; v_call: TRBV9; clone_size: many; d_call: .; cdr3_aa: CASSVREGRGGETQYF; cdr3_nt: TGTGCCAGCAGCGTAAGAGAGGGCAGGGGAGGAGAGACCCAGTACTTC
j_call: TRBJ2-7; v_call: TRBV7-8; clone_size: many; d_call: .; cdr3_aa: CASSRGGAGATYEQYF; cdr3_nt: TGTGCCAGCAGCCGTGGGGGGGCGGGGGCCACCTACGAGCAGTACTTC
j_call: TRBJ2-3; v_call: TRBV7-7; clone_size: .; d_call: TRBD2; cdr3_aa: CASSPNPSGSTDTQYF; cdr3_nt: TGTGCTAGCAGCCCAAACCCTAGCGGGAGCACAGATACGCAGTATTTT
j_call: TRBJ1-3; v_call: TRBV28; clone_size: .; d_call: .; cdr3_aa: CASSFEGRRNTIYF; cdr3_nt: TGTGCCAGCAGTTTTGAAGGCAGACGAAACACCATATATTTT
j_call: TRBJ2-7; v_call: TRBV27; clone_size: .; d_call: .; cdr3_aa: CASSLWTSPSLGGSEQYF; cdr3_nt: TGTGCCAGCAGTTTATGGACCTCGCCTTCCCTGGGGGGATCCGAGCAGTACTTC
j_call: TRBJ2-7; v_call: TRBV29-1; clone_size: many; d_call: TRBD1; cdr3_aa: CSYGTGHYEQYF; cdr3_nt: TGCAGCTACGGGACAGGTCATTACGAGCAGTACTTC
j_call: TRBJ1-1; v_call: TRBV2; clone_size: few; d_call: .; cdr3_aa: CASAYTEAFF; cdr3_nt: TGTGCCAGCGCTTACACTGAAGCTTTCTTT
j_call: TRBJ2-5; v_call: TRBV20-1; clone_size: .; d_call: .; cdr3_aa: CSAPGVQKETQYF; cdr3_nt: TGCAGTGCCCCCGGTGTACAGAAAGAGACCCAGTACTTC
j_call: TRBJ2-7; v_call: TRBV7-9; clone_size: few; d_call: .; cdr3_aa: CASSLGLASYEQYF; cdr3_nt: TGTGCCAGCAGCTTAGGACTGGCCTCCTACGAGCAGTACTTC
j_call: TRBJ2-2; v_call: TRBV11-3; clone_size: .; d_call: TRBD2; cdr3_aa: CASRREWAGELFF; cdr3_nt: TGTGCCAGCAGGCGGGAGTGGGCCGGGGAGCTGTTTTTT
j_call: TRBJ2-2; v_call: TRBV4-1; clone_size: few; d_call: TRBD1; cdr3_aa: CASRLTWDRNTGELFF; cdr3_nt: TGCGCCAGCAGACTAACCTGGGACAGAAACACCGGGGAGCTGTTTTTT
j_call: TRBJ2-4; v_call: TRBV7-8; clone_size: many; d_call: .; cdr3_aa: CASSAQTRTVAKNIQYF; cdr3_nt: TGTGCCAGCAGCGCACAGACCCGGACAGTAGCCAAAAACATTCAGTACTTC
j_call: TRBJ1-2; v_call: TRBV7-9; clone_size: few; d_call: .; cdr3_aa: CASLTGQGYTF; cdr3_nt: TGTGCCAGCTTGACGGGGCAGGGCTACACCTTC